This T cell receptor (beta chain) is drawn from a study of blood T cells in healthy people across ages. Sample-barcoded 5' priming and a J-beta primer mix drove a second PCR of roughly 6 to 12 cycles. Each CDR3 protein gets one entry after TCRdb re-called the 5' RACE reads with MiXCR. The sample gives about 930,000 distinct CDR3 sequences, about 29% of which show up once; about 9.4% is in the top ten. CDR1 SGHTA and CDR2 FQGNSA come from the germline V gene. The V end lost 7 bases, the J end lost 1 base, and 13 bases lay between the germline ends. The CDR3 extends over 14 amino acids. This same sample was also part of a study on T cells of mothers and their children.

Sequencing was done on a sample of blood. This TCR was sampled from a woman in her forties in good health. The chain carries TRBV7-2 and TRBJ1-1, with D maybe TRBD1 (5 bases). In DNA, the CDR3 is TGTGCCAGCATCCTCTCCGGGGGGAACACTGAAGCTTTCTTT. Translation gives CASILSGGNTEAFF.